This T cell receptor (beta chain) originates from a study of cytomegalovirus exposure and HLA in healthy donors. CDR3 size: 16 residues. Germline-derived CDR1 and CDR2 are SGHRS and YFSETQ. V was pared by 0 bases and J by 2 bases, with 5 bases of the junction left unmatched. The PCR contained 60 Vbeta and 13 Jbeta primers. Produced via immunoSEQ multiplex PCR; TCRdb's table is partial and in-frame only. Counted here are around 120,000 clones, roughly 63% occurring once; the ten biggest clones make up roughly 1.6%. Study conclusions and caveats: The authors later found most CMV-associated TCR beta chains appeared HLA-restricted. For TCR beta chains, V- and J-gene trimming was later linked to a missense DCLRE1C variant. A few V segments could not be told apart, such as TRBV6-2 and TRBV6-3, and were left out.

As concerns this clone: Its antigen remains unknown.

This clonotype was obtained from a man younger than 45 in good health and CMV-seropositive. The J gene is TRBJ2-5, the V gene TRBV5-1; 9 bases fit TRBD2. Sequencing input: PBMCs. CDR3 loop: CASSLALSGGQETQYF. CDR3 nucleotide sequence: TGCGCCAGCAGCTTGGCTCTAAGCGGGGGGCAAGAGACCCAGTACTTC.